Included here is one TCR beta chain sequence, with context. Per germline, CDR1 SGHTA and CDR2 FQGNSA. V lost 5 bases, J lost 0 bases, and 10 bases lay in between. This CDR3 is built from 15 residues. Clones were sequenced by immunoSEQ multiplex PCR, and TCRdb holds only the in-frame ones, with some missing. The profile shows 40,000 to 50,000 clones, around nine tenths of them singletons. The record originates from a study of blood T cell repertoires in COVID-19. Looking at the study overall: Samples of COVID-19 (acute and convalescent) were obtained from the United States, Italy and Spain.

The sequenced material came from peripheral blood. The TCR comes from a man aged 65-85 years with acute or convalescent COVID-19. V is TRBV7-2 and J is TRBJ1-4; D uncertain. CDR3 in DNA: TGTGCCAGCAGCCCTGGGCCGACAACTAATGAAAAACTGTTTTTT. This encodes CASSPGPTTNEKLFF. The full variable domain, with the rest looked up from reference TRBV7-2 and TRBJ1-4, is GAGVSQSPSNKVTEKGKDVELRCDPISGHTALYWYRQSLGQGLEFLIYFQGNSAPDKSGLPSDRFSAERTGGSVSTLTIQRTQQEDSAVYLCASSPGPTTNEKLFFGSGTQLSVL.